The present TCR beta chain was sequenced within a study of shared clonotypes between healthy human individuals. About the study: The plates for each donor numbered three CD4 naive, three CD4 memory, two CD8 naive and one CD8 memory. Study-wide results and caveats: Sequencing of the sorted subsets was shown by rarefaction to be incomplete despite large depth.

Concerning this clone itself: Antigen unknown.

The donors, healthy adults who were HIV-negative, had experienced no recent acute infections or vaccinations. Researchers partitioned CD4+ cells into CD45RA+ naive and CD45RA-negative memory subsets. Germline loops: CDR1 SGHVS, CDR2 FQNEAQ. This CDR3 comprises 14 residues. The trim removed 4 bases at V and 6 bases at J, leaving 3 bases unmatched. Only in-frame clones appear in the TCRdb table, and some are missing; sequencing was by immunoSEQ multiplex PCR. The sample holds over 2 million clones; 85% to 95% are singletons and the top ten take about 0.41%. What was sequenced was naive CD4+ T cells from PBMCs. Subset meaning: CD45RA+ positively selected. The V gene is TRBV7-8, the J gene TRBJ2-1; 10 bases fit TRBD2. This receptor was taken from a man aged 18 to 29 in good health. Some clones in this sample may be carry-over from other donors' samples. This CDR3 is CASSYQREGNEQFF. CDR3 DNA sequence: TGTGCCAGCAGCTACCAGCGGGAGGGCAATGAGCAGTTCTTC.